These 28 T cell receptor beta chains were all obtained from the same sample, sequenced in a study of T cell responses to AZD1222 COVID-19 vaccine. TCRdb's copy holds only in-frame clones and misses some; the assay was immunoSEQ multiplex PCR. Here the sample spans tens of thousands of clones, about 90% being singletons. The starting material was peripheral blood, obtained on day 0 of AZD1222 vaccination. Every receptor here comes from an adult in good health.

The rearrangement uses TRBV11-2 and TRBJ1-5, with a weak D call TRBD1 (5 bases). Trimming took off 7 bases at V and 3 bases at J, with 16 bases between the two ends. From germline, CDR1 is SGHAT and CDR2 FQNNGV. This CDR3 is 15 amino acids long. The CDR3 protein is CASTLGAGSNQPQHF. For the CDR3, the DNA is TGTGCCAGCACCCTAGGGGCGGGTTCCAATCAGCCCCAGCATTTT.

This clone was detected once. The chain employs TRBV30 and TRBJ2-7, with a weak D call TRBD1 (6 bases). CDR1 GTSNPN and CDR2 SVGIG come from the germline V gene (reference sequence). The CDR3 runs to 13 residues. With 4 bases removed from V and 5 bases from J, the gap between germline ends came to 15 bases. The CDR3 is CAWNREKGHEQYF. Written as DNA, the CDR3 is TGTGCCTGGAACAGGGAGAAGGGCCACGAGCAGTACTTC.

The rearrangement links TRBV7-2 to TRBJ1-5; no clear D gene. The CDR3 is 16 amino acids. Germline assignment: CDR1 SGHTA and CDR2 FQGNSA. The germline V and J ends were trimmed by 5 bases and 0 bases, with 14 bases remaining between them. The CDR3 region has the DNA TGTGCCAGCAGCCAAGACCACGGAGGTAGCAATCAGCCCCAGCATTTT. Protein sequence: CASSQDHGGSNQPQHF.

In DNA, the CDR3 is TGTGCCTGGAGCGCCGGGACTAGCGGGAGCGGCGAGCAGTACTTC. This codes for CAWSAGTSGSGEQYF. V gene TRBV30 combines with J gene TRBJ2-7; the match to TRBD2 covers 14 bases. Germline loops: CDR1 GTSNPN, CDR2 SVGIG (reference sequence). This CDR3 is built from 15 residues. With V trimmed by 3 bases and J by 6 bases, 7 bases remained unmatched.

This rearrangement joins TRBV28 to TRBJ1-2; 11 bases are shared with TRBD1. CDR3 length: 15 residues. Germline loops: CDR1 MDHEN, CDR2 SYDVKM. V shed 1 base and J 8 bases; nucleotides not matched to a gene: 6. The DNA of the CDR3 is TGTGCCAGCAGTTTATTGGACAGGGGGCCTCGGGGCTACACCTTC. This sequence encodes CASSLLDRGPRGYTF.

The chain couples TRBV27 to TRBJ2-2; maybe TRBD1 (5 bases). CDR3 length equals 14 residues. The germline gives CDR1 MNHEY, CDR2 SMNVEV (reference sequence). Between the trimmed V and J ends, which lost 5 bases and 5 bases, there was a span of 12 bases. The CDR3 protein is CASSPYQGTGELFF. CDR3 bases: TGTGCCAGCAGTCCCTATCAGGGTACCGGGGAGCTGTTTTTT.

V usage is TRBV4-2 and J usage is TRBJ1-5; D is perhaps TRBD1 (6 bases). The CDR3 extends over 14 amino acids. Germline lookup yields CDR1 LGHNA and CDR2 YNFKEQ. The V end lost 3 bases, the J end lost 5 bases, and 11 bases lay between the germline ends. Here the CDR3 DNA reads TGTGCCAGCAGCCAGGGGACAACTCATCAGCCCCAGCATTTT. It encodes CASSQGTTHQPQHF.

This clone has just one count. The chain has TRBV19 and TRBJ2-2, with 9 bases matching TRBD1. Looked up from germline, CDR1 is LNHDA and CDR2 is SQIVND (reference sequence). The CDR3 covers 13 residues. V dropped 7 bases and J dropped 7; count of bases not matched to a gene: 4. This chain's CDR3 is CASTTTGGGELFF. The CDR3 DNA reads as TGTGCCAGTACCACGACAGGGGGCGGGGAGCTGTTTTTT.

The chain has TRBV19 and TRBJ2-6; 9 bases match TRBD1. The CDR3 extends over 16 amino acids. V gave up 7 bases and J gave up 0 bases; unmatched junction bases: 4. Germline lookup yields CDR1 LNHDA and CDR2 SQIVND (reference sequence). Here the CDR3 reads CASTDRGSSGANVLTF. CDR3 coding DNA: TGTGCCAGTACGGACAGGGGTAGCTCTGGGGCCAACGTCCTGACTTTC.

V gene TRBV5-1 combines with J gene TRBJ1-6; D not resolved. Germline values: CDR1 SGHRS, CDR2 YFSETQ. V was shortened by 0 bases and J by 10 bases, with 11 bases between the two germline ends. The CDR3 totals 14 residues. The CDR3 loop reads CASSLAGQSSPLHF. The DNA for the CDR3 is TGCGCCAGCAGCTTGGCTGGCCAGTCCTCACCCCTCCACTTT.

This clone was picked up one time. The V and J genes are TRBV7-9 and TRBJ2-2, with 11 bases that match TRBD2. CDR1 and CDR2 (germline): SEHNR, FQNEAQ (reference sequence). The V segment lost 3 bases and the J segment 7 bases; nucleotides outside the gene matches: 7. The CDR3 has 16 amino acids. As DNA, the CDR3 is TGTGCCAGCAGCTTCCTAACTAGCGGGAGTTTCGGGGAGCTGTTTTTT. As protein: CASSFLTSGSFGELFF.

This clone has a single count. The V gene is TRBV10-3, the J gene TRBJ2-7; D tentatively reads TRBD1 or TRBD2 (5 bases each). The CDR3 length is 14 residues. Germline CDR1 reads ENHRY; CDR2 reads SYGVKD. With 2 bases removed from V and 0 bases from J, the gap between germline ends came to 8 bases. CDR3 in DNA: TGTGCCATCAGTGAGGGGACCAACTCCTACGAGCAGTACTTC. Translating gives CAISEGTNSYEQYF.

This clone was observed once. CDR3 DNA: TGTGCCAGCAGTCCGGGGCAGGGGGCCTACGAGCAGTACTTC. Translated, it gives CASSPGQGAYEQYF. The rearrangement links TRBV2 to TRBJ2-7; 7 bases align to TRBD1. V lost 5 bases to trimming and J lost 2 bases; unmatched junction nucleotides: 6. This CDR3 has 14 residues. Germline V CDR1 and CDR2: SNHLY, FYNNEI.

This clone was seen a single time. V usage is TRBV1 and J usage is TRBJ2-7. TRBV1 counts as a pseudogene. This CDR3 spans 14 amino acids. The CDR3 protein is CPDPRGRRYYEQYF. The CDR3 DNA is TGCCCCGATCCACGGGGCAGGCGATACTACGAGCAGTACTTC.

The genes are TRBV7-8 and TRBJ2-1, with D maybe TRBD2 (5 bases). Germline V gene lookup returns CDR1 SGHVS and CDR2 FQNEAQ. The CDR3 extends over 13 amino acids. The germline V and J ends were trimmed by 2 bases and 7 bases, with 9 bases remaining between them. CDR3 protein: CASSLNPGNEQFF. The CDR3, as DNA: TGTGCCAGCAGCTTAAATCCGGGAAATGAGCAGTTCTTC.

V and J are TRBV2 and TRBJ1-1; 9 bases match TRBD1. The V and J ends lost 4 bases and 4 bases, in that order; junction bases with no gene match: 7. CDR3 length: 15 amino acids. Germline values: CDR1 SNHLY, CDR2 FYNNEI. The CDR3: CASSGQGGAGTEAFF. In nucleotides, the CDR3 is TGTGCCAGCAGTGGACAGGGGGGAGCAGGCACTGAAGCTTTCTTT. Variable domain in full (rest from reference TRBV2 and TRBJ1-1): EPEVTQTPSHQVTQMGQEVILRCVPISNHLYFYWYRQILGQKVEFLVSFYNNEISEKSEIFDDQFSVERPDGSNFTLKIRSTKLEDSAMYFCASSGQGGAGTEAFFGQGTRLTVV.

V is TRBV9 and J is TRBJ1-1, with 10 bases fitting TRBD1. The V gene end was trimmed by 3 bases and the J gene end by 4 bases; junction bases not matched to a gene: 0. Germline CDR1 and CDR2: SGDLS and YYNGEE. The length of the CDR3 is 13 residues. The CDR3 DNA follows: TGTGCCAGCAGCGGGGACAGGGGCACTGAAGCTTTCTTT. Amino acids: CASSGDRGTEAFF.

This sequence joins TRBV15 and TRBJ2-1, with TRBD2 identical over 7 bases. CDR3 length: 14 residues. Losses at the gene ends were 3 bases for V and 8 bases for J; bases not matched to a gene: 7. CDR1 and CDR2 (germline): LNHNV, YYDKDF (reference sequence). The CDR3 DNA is TGTGCCACCAGCAGGGGACGGGAGGCGGATGAGCAGTTCTTC. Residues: CATSRGREADEQFF. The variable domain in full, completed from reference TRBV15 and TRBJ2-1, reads DAMVIQNPRYQVTQFGKPVTLSCSQTLNHNVMYWYQQKSSQAPKLLFHYYDKDFNNEADTPDNFQSRRPNTSFCFLDIRSPGLGDTAMYLCATSRGREADEQFFGPGTRLTVL.

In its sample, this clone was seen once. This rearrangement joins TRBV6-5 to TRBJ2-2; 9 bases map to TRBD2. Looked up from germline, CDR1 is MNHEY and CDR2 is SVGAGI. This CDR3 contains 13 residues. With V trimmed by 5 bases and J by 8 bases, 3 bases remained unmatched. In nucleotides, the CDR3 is TGTGCCAGCAGTAGCGCGGGAGGGGGGGAGCTGTTTTTT. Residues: CASSSAGGGELFF.

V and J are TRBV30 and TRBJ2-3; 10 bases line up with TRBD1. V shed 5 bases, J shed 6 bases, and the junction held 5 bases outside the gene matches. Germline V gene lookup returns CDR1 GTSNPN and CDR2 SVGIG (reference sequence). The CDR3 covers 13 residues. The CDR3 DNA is TGTGCCTGGGAGACAGGGGGCTCGGATACGCAGTATTTT. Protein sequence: CAWETGGSDTQYF.

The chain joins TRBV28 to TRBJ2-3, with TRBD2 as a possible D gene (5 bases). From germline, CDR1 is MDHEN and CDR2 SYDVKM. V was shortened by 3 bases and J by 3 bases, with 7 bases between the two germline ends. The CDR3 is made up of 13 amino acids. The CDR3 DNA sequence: TGTGCCAGCAGTTTTCGGGGAACAGATACGCAGTATTTT. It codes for CASSFRGTDTQYF.

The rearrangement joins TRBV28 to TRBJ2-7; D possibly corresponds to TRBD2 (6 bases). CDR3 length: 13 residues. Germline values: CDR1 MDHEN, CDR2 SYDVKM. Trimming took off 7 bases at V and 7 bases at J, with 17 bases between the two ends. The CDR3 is CASTQGGFTEQYF. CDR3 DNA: TGTGCCAGCACACAAGGAGGGTTTACGGAGCAGTACTTC.

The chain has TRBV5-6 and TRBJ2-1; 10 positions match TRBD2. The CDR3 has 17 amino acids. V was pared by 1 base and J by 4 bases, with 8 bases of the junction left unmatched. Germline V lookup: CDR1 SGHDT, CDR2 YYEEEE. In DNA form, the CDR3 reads TGTGCCAGCAGCTTGTTGCGACAGCGGGAGGGGTACAATGAGCAGTTCTTC. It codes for CASSLLRQREGYNEQFF.

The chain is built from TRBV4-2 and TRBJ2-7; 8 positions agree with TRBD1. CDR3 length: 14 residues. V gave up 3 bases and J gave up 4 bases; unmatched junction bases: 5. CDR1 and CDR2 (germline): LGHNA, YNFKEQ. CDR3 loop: CASSHQGQGYEQYF. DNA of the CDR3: TGTGCCAGCAGCCACCAAGGACAGGGTTACGAGCAGTACTTC.

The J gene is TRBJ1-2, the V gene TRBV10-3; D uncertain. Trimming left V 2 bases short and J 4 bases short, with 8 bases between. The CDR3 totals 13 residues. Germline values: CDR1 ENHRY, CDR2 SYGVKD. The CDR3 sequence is CAISEQDRYGYTF. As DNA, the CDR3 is TGTGCCATCAGTGAGCAGGACCGCTATGGCTACACCTTC.

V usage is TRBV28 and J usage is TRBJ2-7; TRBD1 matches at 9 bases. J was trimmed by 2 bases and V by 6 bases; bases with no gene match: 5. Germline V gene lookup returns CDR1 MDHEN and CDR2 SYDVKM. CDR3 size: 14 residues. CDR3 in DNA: TGTGCCAGCAGGGCCACAGGGGGCACCTACGAGCAGTACTTC. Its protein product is CASRATGGTYEQYF.

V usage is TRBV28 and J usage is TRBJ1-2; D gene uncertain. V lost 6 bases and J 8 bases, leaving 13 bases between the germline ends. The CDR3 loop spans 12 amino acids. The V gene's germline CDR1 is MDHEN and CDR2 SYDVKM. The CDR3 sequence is CASSPSLQGYTF. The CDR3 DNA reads TGTGCCAGCAGCCCCTCGTTACAAGGCTACACCTTC.

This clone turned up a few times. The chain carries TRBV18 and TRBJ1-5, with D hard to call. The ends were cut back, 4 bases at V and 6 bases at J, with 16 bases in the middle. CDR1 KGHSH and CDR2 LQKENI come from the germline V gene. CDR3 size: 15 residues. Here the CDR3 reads CASSQSTGSRQPQHF. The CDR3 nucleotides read TGTGCCAGCTCACAATCGACGGGTTCGCGTCAGCCCCAGCATTTT.